This T cell receptor beta chain derives from a study of blood T cell repertoires in COVID-19. Whole-study context: Material from acute and convalescent COVID-19 was sourced from the United States, Italy and Spain. PBMCs, B-cell-depleted T cells, or T cells provided the cDNA or gDNA that made up the material.

Methods used by the authors: Amplification from reference gene primers served as the basis for estimated nucleated cell counts. Sequenced by immunoSEQ multiplex PCR; TCRdb stores in-frame clones only, minus some. The D gene and trimming were derived from the DNA, and the V and J assignments and clone size from that table. The repertoire holds some 250,000 clones, with about four fifths as singletons. The CDR3 length is 15 residues. The V gene's germline CDR1 is SEHNR and CDR2 FQNEAQ (reference sequence). Between the trimmed V and J ends, which lost 4 bases and 4 bases, there was a span of 13 bases. The clonotype originates from a man aged 30-40 years who had recovered from COVID-19. The chain is built from TRBV7-9 and TRBJ2-2, with a tentative D call TRBD1 (7 bases). Sequencing was done on a sample of peripheral blood. The CDR3 region is CASSSGGLSTGELFF. The CDR3 DNA sequence: TGTGCCAGCAGCTCAGGGGGGTTGTCCACCGGGGAGCTGTTTTTT.